These 26 T cell receptor beta chains were all obtained from the same sample, sequenced in a study of blood T cell repertoires in COVID-19. The repertoire was sequenced with immunoSEQ multiplex PCR; TCRdb's copy has only in-frame clones and lacks some. In the table there are 40,000 to 45,000 clones, nearly 90% of which are singletons. Sequenced material: peripheral blood. Every receptor here comes from a human donor in a cohort sampled during active COVID-19.

The chain uses TRBV7-6 and TRBJ2-3, with D uncertain. Germline CDR1 SGHVS, CDR2 FNYEAQ. CDR3 length equals 15 residues. Trimming cost V 3 bases and J 6 bases, with 16 bases left between them. CDR3 DNA: TGTGCCAGCAGCTTGAATAATTACATTGGCGATACGCAGTATTTT. Residues: CASSLNNYIGDTQYF.

V usage is TRBV24-1 and J usage is TRBJ2-3, with D possibly matching TRBD1 (6 bases). CDR3 size: 16 residues. V lost 4 bases, J lost 2 bases, and 15 bases lay in between. Germline V gives CDR1 KGHDR, CDR2 SFDVKD. The CDR3, as DNA: TGTGCCACCAGTGACTCTCGGACAGAACCCACAGATACGCAGTATTTT. Protein sequence: CATSDSRTEPTDTQYF.

This chain uses TRBV4-1 with TRBJ2-7; TRBD1 agrees at 7 bases. The J segment lost 2 bases and the V segment lost 0 bases, leaving 1 base of the junction unmatched. Germline V gene sequence: CDR1 MGHRA, CDR2 YSYEKL. The CDR3 is made up of 14 amino acids. Written as DNA, the CDR3 is TGCGCCAGCAGCCAAGATAGGGGGCCCTACGAGCAGTACTTC. Amino acids: CASSQDRGPYEQYF.

The chain links TRBV30 to TRBJ2-2; 8 positions match TRBD2. The CDR3 totals 17 residues. Germline-derived CDR1 and CDR2 are GTSNPN and SVGIG (reference sequence). V lost 1 base to trimming and J lost 3 bases; unmatched junction nucleotides: 10. Written as DNA, the CDR3 is TGTGCCTGGAGTGGGGATAGCGGGGACCGGGACACCGGGGAGCTGTTTTTT. This encodes CAWSGDSGDRDTGELFF.

This chain joins TRBV12-3 or TRBV12-4 and TRBJ2-5; no firm D call. The germline V and J ends were trimmed by 5 bases and 0 bases, with 4 bases remaining between them. There are 12 residues in the CDR3. In DNA form, the CDR3 reads TGTGCCAGCAGTCTTAACCAAGAGACCCAGTACTTC. Protein product: CASSLNQETQYF.

This clone was counted once. This sequence joins TRBV30 and TRBJ2-2; 8 bases map to TRBD2. The CDR3 loop spans 14 amino acids. After removal of 5 bases from V and 3 bases from J, the junction contained 5 bases not matched to a gene. Germline loops: CDR1 GTSNPN, CDR2 SVGIG (reference sequence). The CDR3 sequence is CAWAGGVHTGELFF. For the CDR3, the DNA is TGTGCCTGGGCGGGGGGTGTCCACACCGGGGAGCTGTTTTTT.

V is TRBV7-3 and J is TRBJ2-3; 8 bases match TRBD2. Germline CDR1 and CDR2: SGHTA and FQGTGA. The CDR3 has 16 amino acids. V was pared by 3 bases and J by 2 bases, with 7 bases of the junction left unmatched. The CDR3 DNA follows: TGTGCCAGCAGCTTCCTTAGCGGGGTAAACACAGATACGCAGTATTTT. Residues: CASSFLSGVNTDTQYF.

This chain joins TRBV24-1 and TRBJ2-3; a weak D match, TRBD1 (5 bases). V was cut by 4 bases and J by 2 bases, with 9 bases left in between. In germline, CDR1 is KGHDR, CDR2 SFDVKD. CDR3 length: 14 residues. For the CDR3, the DNA is TGTGCCACCAGTGAGGCAGGGATCACAGATACGCAGTATTTT. Its protein is CATSEAGITDTQYF.

The genes are TRBV7-8 and TRBJ2-5, with TRBD2 matching over 15 bases. J gave up 7 bases and V 7 bases, and 13 bases lay outside the gene matches. Germline V lookup: CDR1 SGHVS, CDR2 FQNEAQ. The CDR3 has 17 amino acids. The CDR3 nucleotides read TGTGCCAGCATACCGCCAGGACTAGCGGGGGGGAGGGGGACCCAGTACTTC. It specifies CASIPPGLAGGRGTQYF.

The chain links TRBV3-1 (or the pseudogene TRBV3-2) to TRBJ1-1; the match to TRBD1 covers 7 bases. With 8 bases clipped from V and 5 bases from J, the junction kept 5 bases outside the gene matches. The CDR3 extends over 12 amino acids. The germline V gene has CDR1 LGHDT and CDR2 YNNKEL (reference sequence). DNA for the CDR3: TGTGCCAGCGGACCGACAGGGACTGAAGCTTTCTTT. Amino acids: CASGPTGTEAFF.

A single count supports this clone. The chain has TRBV6-4 and TRBJ1-1; 7 bases fit TRBD1. The CDR3 contains 13 residues. The junction had 7 bases not matched to a gene; V was cut back by 5 bases and J by 7 bases. CDR1 and CDR2 from the germline V gene are MRHNA and SNTAGT. The CDR3 DNA follows: TGTGCCAGCAGTCCGACAGGGCAAGGTGAAGCTTTCTTT. It translates to CASSPTGQGEAFF.

This sequence joins TRBV30 and TRBJ1-5; D unresolved. The CDR3 has 15 residues. Trimming shortened V by 0 bases and J by 2 bases, and 11 bases separated the two germline ends. In germline, CDR1 is GTSNPN, CDR2 SVGIG (reference sequence). Here the CDR3 reads CAWSVEGTGNQPQHF. The CDR3 DNA follows: TGTGCCTGGAGTGTAGAGGGAACCGGCAATCAGCCCCAGCATTTT.

The rearrangement links TRBV5-4 to TRBJ1-2; D may be TRBD1 (6 bases). Germline V gene sequence: CDR1 SGHNT, CDR2 YYREEE (reference sequence). V lost 1 base, J lost 4 bases, and 14 bases lay in between. The CDR3 totals 15 residues. The CDR3 reads CASSLPQGRGYGYTF. CDR3 nucleotide sequence: TGTGCCAGCAGCTTGCCTCAGGGGCGAGGCTATGGCTACACCTTC.

The chain joins TRBV6-5 to TRBJ2-1, with 7 nucleotides matching TRBD1. Germline CDR1 and CDR2: MNHEY and SVGAGI. The V and J ends lost 0 bases and 1 base, in that order; junction bases with no gene match: 0. The CDR3 runs to 15 residues. This chain's CDR3 is CASSYSGQSYNEQFF. The CDR3 nucleotides read TGTGCCAGCAGTTACTCGGGACAGTCCTACAATGAGCAGTTCTTC.

The chain links TRBV3-1 (or the pseudogene TRBV3-2) to TRBJ2-5, with TRBD2 identical over 14 bases. The CDR3 length is 17 residues. Germline lookup yields CDR1 LGHDT and CDR2 YNNKEL (reference sequence). Trimming cost V 1 base and J 1 base; bases outside gene matches: 2. The CDR3 DNA reads TGTGCCAGCAGCCAAGGGACTAGCGGGGGGACCCAAGAGACCCAGTACTTC. It is translated as CASSQGTSGGTQETQYF.

This clone was seen a single time. This chain links TRBV19 with TRBJ2-3; tentative D call: TRBD2 (6 bases). CDR3 length: 14 residues. Trimming shortened V by 3 bases and J by 5 bases, and 12 bases separated the two germline ends. Germline lookup yields CDR1 LNHDA and CDR2 SQIVND (reference sequence). In nucleotides, the CDR3 is TGTGCCAGTAGTATCCGGGACTTCCAAGATACGCAGTATTTT. Protein: CASSIRDFQDTQYF.

The rearrangement joins TRBV2 to TRBJ2-5; 10 nucleotides align to TRBD1. V was clipped by 7 bases and J by 2 bases; unmatched bases: 4. The CDR3 is 14 amino acids. Germline V CDR1 and CDR2: SNHLY, FYNNEI. CDR3 nucleotides: TGTGCCAGCATCGGGACAGGGGCTCAAGAGACCCAGTACTTC. This codes for CASIGTGAQETQYF.

The V call is TRBV5-1, the J call TRBJ1-3; the D gene is possibly TRBD1 (6 bases). CDR3 size: 16 residues. Trimming left V 2 bases short and J 1 base short, with 13 bases between. CDR1 and CDR2 (germline): SGHRS, YFSETQ. CDR3 DNA sequence: TGCGCCAGCAGCTTTGGGGGGGCGCGTTCTGGAAACACCATATATTTT. Its protein is CASSFGGARSGNTIYF.

The chain uses TRBV3-1 (or the pseudogene TRBV3-2) and TRBJ2-7; tentative D call: TRBD2 (5 bases). V was trimmed by 5 bases and J by 0 bases, leaving 14 bases between them. Germline loops: CDR1 LGHDT, CDR2 YNNKEL (reference sequence). CDR3 length: 15 amino acids. The CDR3 DNA follows: TGTGCCAGCAGCATTAAAACCGGGAACTCCTACGAGCAGTACTTC. It codes for CASSIKTGNSYEQYF.

The chain employs TRBV6-5 and TRBJ1-1; 8 nucleotides match TRBD1. Germline trimming cut 3 bases from V and 4 bases from J; bases unmatched to any gene: 4. Germline assignment: CDR1 MNHEY and CDR2 SVGAGI. The CDR3 spans 14 residues. CDR3 sequence (DNA): TGTGCCAGCAGTTATGACAGGGGTGGCACTGAAGCTTTCTTT. It translates to CASSYDRGGTEAFF.

The chain is built from TRBV5-4 and TRBJ2-2, with TRBD1 identical over 8 bases. In germline, CDR1 is SGHNT, CDR2 YYREEE (reference sequence). J lost 4 bases, V lost 0 bases, and 2 bases had no gene match. The CDR3 extends over 15 amino acids. The CDR3 coding sequence is TGTGCCAGCAGCTTGGTCACAGGGGGCACCGGGGAGCTGTTTTTT. It is translated as CASSLVTGGTGELFF.

The chain employs TRBV5-5 and TRBJ1-4; D is unclear. The CDR3 runs 14 residues. Trimming cost V 3 bases and J 0 bases, with 6 bases left between them. CDR1 is SGHKS and CDR2 is YYEKEE in the germline V gene (reference sequence). The CDR3 loop reads CASSSLPTNEKLFF. The DNA of the CDR3 is TGTGCCAGCAGCTCTCTCCCAACTAATGAAAAACTGTTTTTT.

The chain is built from TRBV10-3 and TRBJ1-1, with 10 bases aligning to TRBD1. The germline V gene encodes CDR1 ENHRY and CDR2 SYGVKD. The V segment lost 6 bases and the J segment 3 bases; nucleotides outside the gene matches: 4. This CDR3 comprises 14 residues. CDR3 sequence reads: CAIRYGQGDTEAFF. In nucleotides, the CDR3 is TGTGCCATCAGATACGGACAGGGGGACACTGAAGCTTTCTTT.

The chain uses TRBV5-5 and TRBJ1-3; D might be TRBD1 (5 bases). Germline-derived CDR1 and CDR2 are SGHKS and YYEKEE (reference sequence). V lost 9 bases and J 0 bases, leaving 22 bases between the germline ends. This CDR3 contains 17 residues. CDR3 sequence (DNA): TGTGCCATCAATATACGCCGCGGGGCGTACTCTGGAAACACCATATATTTT. Its protein product is CAINIRRGAYSGNTIYF.

This chain links TRBV5-4 with TRBJ2-5, with 10 positions matching TRBD2. The germline CDR1 and CDR2 sequences are SGHNT and YYREEE (reference sequence). J gave up 4 bases and V 0 bases, and 6 bases lay outside the gene matches. The CDR3 has 16 amino acids. CDR3 protein: CASSLGIAGGPETQYF. The CDR3 DNA sequence: TGTGCCAGCAGCTTGGGGATAGCGGGGGGCCCAGAGACCCAGTACTTC.

V gene TRBV18 combines with J gene TRBJ2-3; tentatively, D is TRBD1 (6 bases). This CDR3 has 16 amino acids. Germline V lookup: CDR1 KGHSH, CDR2 LQKENI. With 3 bases removed from V and 5 bases from J, the gap between germline ends came to 18 bases. The CDR3 spells CASSPSRAGVKDTQYF. CDR3 DNA: TGTGCCAGCTCACCTTCCCGGGCAGGGGTTAAAGATACGCAGTATTTT.